This T cell receptor beta chain was captured in a study of brain T cells in children with intractable seizures. Surgery cases with the highest brain T cell transcript signatures were chosen for sequencing. This clone turned up a few times. The CDR3 has 14 residues. Germline CDR1 is SGHDT and CDR2 is YYEEEE. Between the trimmed V and J ends, which lost 0 bases and 6 bases, there was a span of 9 bases. TCRdb's table, derived via immunoSEQ multiplex PCR, lists solely in-frame clones and lacks some. Counted here are about 120,000 clones, 85% to 95% occurring once; the ten biggest clones make up 3.8%. This specimen consisted of peripheral blood, obtained at surgery. The J gene is TRBJ2-2, the V gene TRBV5-6; D call uncertain. The sequence came from a boy in the first two years of life with hemimegalencephaly and intractable seizures. The DNA of the CDR3 is TGTGCCAGCAGCTTGGGCCCGTGGGCCGGGGAGCTGTTTTTT. Its protein is CASSLGPWAGELFF.